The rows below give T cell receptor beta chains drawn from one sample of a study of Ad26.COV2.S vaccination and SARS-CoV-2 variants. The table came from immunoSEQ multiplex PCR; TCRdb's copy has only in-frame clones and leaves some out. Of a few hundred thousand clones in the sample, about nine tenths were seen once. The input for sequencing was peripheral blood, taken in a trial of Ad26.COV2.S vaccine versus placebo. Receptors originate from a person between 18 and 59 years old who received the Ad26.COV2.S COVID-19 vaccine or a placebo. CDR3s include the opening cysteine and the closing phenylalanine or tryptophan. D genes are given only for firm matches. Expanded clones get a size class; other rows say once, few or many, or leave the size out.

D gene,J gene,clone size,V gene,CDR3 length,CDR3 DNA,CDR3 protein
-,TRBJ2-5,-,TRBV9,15,TGTGCCAGCAGCGTAGGCCCGGGGGCTAAAGAGACCCAGTACTTC,CASSVGPGAKETQYF
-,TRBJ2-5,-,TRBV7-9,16,TGTGCCAGCAGTTCTGACCCGGGGGGCCGGGAAGAGACCCAGTACTTC,CASSSDPGGREETQYF
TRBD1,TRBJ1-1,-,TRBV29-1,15,TGCAGCGTTGACGGGACAGGGGGTGTGAACACTGAAGCTTTCTTT,CSVDGTGGVNTEAFF
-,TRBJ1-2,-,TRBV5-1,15,TGCGCCAGCAGCTTGCAAGACGGGAGTAACTATGGCTACACCTTC,CASSLQDGSNYGYTF
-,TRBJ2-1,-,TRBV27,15,TGTGCCAGCAGTTTCCCAGGACAGACGCCTAATGAGCAGTTCTTC,CASSFPGQTPNEQFF
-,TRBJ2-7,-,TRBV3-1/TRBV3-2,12,TGTGCCAGCAGCCAAGTCCACTACGAGCAGTACTTC,CASSQVHYEQYF
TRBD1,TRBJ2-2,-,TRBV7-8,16,TGTGCCAGCAGCTTCATCGGACAGGGGGTCACCGGGGAGCTGTTTTTT,CASSFIGQGVTGELFF
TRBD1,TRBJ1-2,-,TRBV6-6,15,TGTGCCAGCAGTTCCATCACGACAGGGCACTATGGCTACACCTTC,CASSSITTGHYGYTF
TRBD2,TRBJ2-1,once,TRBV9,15,TGTGCCAGCACGACTAGCGGGGGGCCAGCCAATGAGCAGTTCTTC,CASTTSGGPANEQFF
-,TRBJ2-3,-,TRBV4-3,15,TGCGCCAGCAGCCAAGAACTTGCGGTCACAGATACGCAGTATTTT,CASSQELAVTDTQYF
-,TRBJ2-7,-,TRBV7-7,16,TGTGCCAGCAGCCCGCAGGCCCCCGGGTCCCTCGGGGAGCAGTACTTC,CASSPQAPGSLGEQYF
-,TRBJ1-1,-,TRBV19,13,TGTGCCAGTAGTACTGGGACGATCACTGAAGCTTTCTTT,CASSTGTITEAFF
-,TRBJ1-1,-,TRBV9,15,TGTGCCAGCAGCCCCCGGGCGGGGGCGATCACTGAAGCTTTCTTT,CASSPRAGAITEAFF
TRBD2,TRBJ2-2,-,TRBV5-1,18,TGCGCCAGCAGCCCCGGCCGACTAGCGGGGGGGGACACCGGGGAGCTGTTTTTT,CASSPGRLAGGDTGELFF
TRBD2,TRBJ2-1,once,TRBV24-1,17,TGTGCCACCAGTGACAGGACTAGCGGGAGCTCCTACAATGAGCAGTTCTTC,CATSDRTSGSSYNEQFF
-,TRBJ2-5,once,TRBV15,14,TGTGCCACCGGGGAACGAGGGTTCCCAGAGACCCAGTACTTC,CATGERGFPETQYF
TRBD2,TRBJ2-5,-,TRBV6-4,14,TGTGCCACGACAACTAGCGGGGGCCAAGAGACCCAGTACTTC,CATTTSGGQETQYF
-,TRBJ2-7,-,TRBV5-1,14,TGCGCCAGCAGCTTGACAGGGACCGTATACGAGCAGTACTTC,CASSLTGTVYEQYF
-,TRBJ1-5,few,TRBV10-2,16,TGCGCCAGCAGTGATTTCAGGACACCTCTCGTTCAGCCCCAGCATTTT,CASSDFRTPLVQPQHF
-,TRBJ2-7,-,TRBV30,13,TGTGCCTGGAGCTTGGGGGGGGCGTACGAGCAGTACTTC,CAWSLGGAYEQYF
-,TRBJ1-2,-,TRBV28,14,TGTGCCAGCATGGGGGATGGGGGTAACTATGGCTACACCTTC,CASMGDGGNYGYTF
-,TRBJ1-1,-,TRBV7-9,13,TGTGCCAGCAGCCCCCGCCGGGGTACTGAAGCTTTCTTT,CASSPRRGTEAFF
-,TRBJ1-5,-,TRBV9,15,TGTGCCAGCAGCGTAGAGGGGCTTAGCAATCAGCCCCAGCATTTT,CASSVEGLSNQPQHF
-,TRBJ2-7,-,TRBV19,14,TGTGCCAGTAGTATTTGCGACAGCTCCTACGAGCAGTACTTC,CASSICDSSYEQYF
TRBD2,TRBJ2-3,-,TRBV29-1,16,TGCAGCGTCGCGGGACTAGCGGGCTCTAGCACAGATACGCAGTATTTT,CSVAGLAGSSTDTQYF
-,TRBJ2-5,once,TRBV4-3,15,TGCGCCAGCAGCCAAGATAGTGGGCAGCAAGAGACCCAGTACTTC,CASSQDSGQQETQYF
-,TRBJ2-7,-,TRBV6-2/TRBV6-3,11,TGTGCCAGCAGTTACCTCTACGAGCAGTACTTC,CASSYLYEQYF
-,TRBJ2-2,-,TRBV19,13,TGTGCCAGTAGTCCTTGGCCCAACGGGGAGCTGTTTTTT,CASSPWPNGELFF
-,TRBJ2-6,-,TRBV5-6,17,TGTGCCAGCAGCTTGCGGGGCAGGGGTCCTGGGGCCAACGTCCTGACTTTC,CASSLRGRGPGANVLTF